These 17 T cell receptor beta chains were sequenced from one sample in a study of T cell responses to AZD1222 COVID-19 vaccine. Sequenced by immunoSEQ multiplex PCR; TCRdb stores in-frame clones only, minus some. The data contain about 100,000 clones, approximately 90% of them singletons. The material was peripheral blood, obtained on day 0 of AZD1222 vaccination. These receptors were taken from an adult in good health.

The genes are TRBV27 and TRBJ2-5; 10 bases align to TRBD1. J lost 3 bases, V lost 2 bases, and 6 bases had no gene match. This CDR3 comprises 16 residues. Looked up from germline, CDR1 is MNHEY and CDR2 is SMNVEV (reference sequence). The CDR3 loop is CASSLMGTGVEETQYF. CDR3 DNA: TGTGCCAGCAGTTTAATGGGGACAGGGGTCGAAGAGACCCAGTACTTC.

The chain combines TRBV18 with TRBJ1-5; D unresolved. V shed 2 bases and J shed 1 base, with 9 bases lying between them. The CDR3 contains 15 residues. Germline values: CDR1 KGHSH, CDR2 LQKENI. CDR3 coding DNA: TGTGCCAGCTCACCATCATCCTCGAGCAATCAGCCCCAGCATTTT. Amino acids: CASSPSSSSNQPQHF. Full variable domain (rest looked up from reference TRBV18 and TRBJ1-5): NAGVMQNPRHLVRRRGQEARLRCSPMKGHSHVYWYRQLPEEGLKFMVYLQKENIIDESGMPKERFSAEFPKEGPSILRIQQVVRGDSAAYFCASSPSSSSNQPQHFGDGTRLSIL.

The chain couples TRBV7-2 to TRBJ1-2; tentative D call: TRBD1 (6 bases). CDR1 SGHTA and CDR2 FQGNSA come from the germline V gene. V dropped 3 bases and J dropped 2 bases, with 13 bases sitting between them. This CDR3 comprises 15 residues. The CDR3 DNA reads as TGTGCCAGCAGCTTGACCAGGGGCCCGAACTATGGCTACACCTTC. Translating it yields CASSLTRGPNYGYTF. Full variable domain (remainder filled in from reference TRBV7-2 and TRBJ1-2): GAGVSQSPSNKVTEKGKDVELRCDPISGHTALYWYRQSLGQGLEFLIYFQGNSAPDKSGLPSDRFSAERTGGSVSTLTIQRTQQEDSAVYLCASSLTRGPNYGYTFGSGTRLTVV.

Comment on this clone: Other DNA sequences of this sample code for an identical CDR3. V usage is TRBV5-1 and J usage is TRBJ1-1; no clear D. Germline V gives CDR1 SGHRS, CDR2 YFSETQ. V was cut by 0 bases and J by 2 bases, with 5 bases left in between. CDR3 size: 13 residues. CDR3 in amino acids: CASSLGGNTEAFF. The CDR3 coding sequence is TGCGCCAGCAGCTTGGGGGGAAACACTGAAGCTTTCTTT.

The CDR3: CASSLRLRNGLFF. The CDR3 region has the DNA TGTGCCAGCAGTTTAAGGCTCCGGAATGGACTGTTTTTT. The chain employs TRBV12-3 or TRBV12-4 and TRBJ1-4, with D unclear. The CDR3 is 13 residues long. Trimming left V 2 bases short and J 13 bases short, with 14 bases between.

The chain uses TRBV7-2 and TRBJ2-1, with TRBD2 matching 9 bases. This CDR3 comprises 19 residues. Trimming cost V 5 bases and J 8 bases; bases outside gene matches: 22. Germline-derived CDR1 and CDR2 are SGHTA and FQGNSA. CDR3 region: CASSRRGLAGIHSNHEQFF. The DNA for the CDR3 is TGTGCCAGCAGCCGGCGGGGGCTAGCGGGAATCCACTCAAACCATGAGCAGTTCTTC.

J is TRBJ2-1 and V is TRBV5-4; TRBD1 or TRBD2 may be the D gene (5 bases each). The length of the CDR3 is 13 residues. Looked up from germline, CDR1 is SGHNT and CDR2 is YYREEE (reference sequence). Between the trimmed V and J ends, which lost 4 bases and 8 bases, there was a span of 13 bases. The DNA for the CDR3 is TGTGCCAGCAGCCGCCAGGGTAGCGATGAGCAGTTCTTC. Protein sequence: CASSRQGSDEQFF.

This chain connects TRBV19 to TRBJ1-2; D gene uncertain. The V end lost 4 bases, the J end lost 3 bases, and 15 bases lay between the germline ends. The CDR3 totals 15 residues. CDR1 is LNHDA and CDR2 is SQIVND in the germline V gene (reference sequence). Written as DNA, the CDR3 is TGTGCCAGTAGTACCTACGCAAGCAAAGACTATGGCTACACCTTC. Protein: CASSTYASKDYGYTF.

The chain carries TRBV7-9 and TRBJ2-5; 7 bases map to TRBD2. Unmatched junction bases numbered 11, after V lost 5 bases and J lost 5 bases. Germline CDR1 reads SEHNR; CDR2 reads FQNEAQ (reference sequence). CDR3 length: 15 residues. CDR3 sequence (DNA): TGTGCCAGCAGCGCACGAGCGGGAAGGGCGGAGACCCAGTACTTC. It specifies CASSARAGRAETQYF.

This clone was seen a few times. The V call is TRBV19, the J call TRBJ1-1, with 7 bases that match TRBD1. Germline-derived CDR1 and CDR2 are LNHDA and SQIVND (reference sequence). V was pared by 4 bases and J by 6 bases, with 14 bases of the junction left unmatched. CDR3 length: 16 amino acids. CDR3 sequence (DNA): TGTGCCAGTAGTAGGAGGCAGGGGGAGGGGAGGGCTGAAGCTTTCTTT. This translates into CASSRRQGEGRAEAFF.

The J gene is TRBJ1-2, the V gene TRBV30, with TRBD1 identical over 7 bases. This CDR3 is built from 13 residues. Germline V gives CDR1 GTSNPN, CDR2 SVGIG (reference sequence). J gave up 2 bases and V 5 bases, and 5 bases lay outside the gene matches. The CDR3 spells CAWSDRVNYGYTF. The CDR3 DNA reads TGTGCCTGGTCAGACAGGGTGAACTATGGCTACACCTTC.

The chain links TRBV28 to TRBJ1-2, with TRBD1 as a possible D gene (6 bases). CDR1 is MDHEN, CDR2 SYDVKM, per germline. V lost 6 bases and J lost 8, with 19 bases in between. CDR3 length: 14 residues. CDR3 region: CASRLHLGGSGYTF. CDR3 DNA sequence: TGTGCCAGCAGGTTACATTTGGGGGGCTCCGGCTACACCTTC.

This rearrangement joins TRBV2 to TRBJ1-1; D may be TRBD1 (5 bases). V was cut by 8 bases and J by 7 bases, with 14 bases left in between. The CDR3 length is 12 residues. Germline V lookup: CDR1 SNHLY, CDR2 FYNNEI. The CDR3 DNA is TGTGCCAGCGGCCGAACAGGATTTGAAGCTTTCTTT. Encoded protein: CASGRTGFEAFF. Supplemented by reference TRBV2 and TRBJ1-1, the full variable domain reads EPEVTQTPSHQVTQMGQEVILRCVPISNHLYFYWYRQILGQKVEFLVSFYNNEISEKSEIFDDQFSVERPDGSNFTLKIRSTKLEDSAMYFCASGRTGFEAFFGQGTRLTVV.

V usage is TRBV27 and J usage is TRBJ2-3, with 7 bases aligning to TRBD2. The V gene end was trimmed by 6 bases and the J gene end by 6 bases; junction bases not matched to a gene: 15. Germline CDR1 and CDR2: MNHEY and SMNVEV (reference sequence). The CDR3 extends over 16 amino acids. The CDR3 bases are TGTGCCAGCAGGGGACTAAGGGTACTGCATAAGGATACGCAGTATTTT. Its translation is CASRGLRVLHKDTQYF.

This CDR3 reads CASSIRLFSIETQYF. CDR3 nucleotides: TGTGCCAGTAGTATTCGTTTGTTCAGCATCGAGACCCAGTACTTC. This rearrangement joins TRBV19 to TRBJ2-5; D not resolved. V lost 3 bases and J lost 5, with 16 bases in between. Germline CDR1 LNHDA, CDR2 SQIVND (reference sequence). There are 15 residues in the CDR3.

The chain is built from TRBV10-3 and TRBJ1-6; maybe TRBD1 (6 bases). V was clipped by 3 bases and J by 7 bases, with 16 bases between them. Germline CDR1 ENHRY, CDR2 SYGVKD. This CDR3 is 16 amino acids long. CDR3 protein: CAISDFGGPLNSPLHF. The CDR3, as DNA: TGTGCCATCAGTGACTTCGGGGGCCCCTTAAATTCACCCCTCCACTTT.

This clone was counted once. This chain joins TRBV7-2 and TRBJ1-2; the D gene is possibly TRBD1 (5 bases). CDR1 and CDR2 (germline): SGHTA, FQGNSA. Trimming pared 5 bases from V and 6 bases from J, leaving 16 bases between. CDR3 size: 14 residues. CDR3 sequence reads: CASSPSRDLHGYTF. CDR3 sequence (DNA): TGTGCCAGCAGCCCGTCGAGGGACTTGCATGGCTACACCTTC.